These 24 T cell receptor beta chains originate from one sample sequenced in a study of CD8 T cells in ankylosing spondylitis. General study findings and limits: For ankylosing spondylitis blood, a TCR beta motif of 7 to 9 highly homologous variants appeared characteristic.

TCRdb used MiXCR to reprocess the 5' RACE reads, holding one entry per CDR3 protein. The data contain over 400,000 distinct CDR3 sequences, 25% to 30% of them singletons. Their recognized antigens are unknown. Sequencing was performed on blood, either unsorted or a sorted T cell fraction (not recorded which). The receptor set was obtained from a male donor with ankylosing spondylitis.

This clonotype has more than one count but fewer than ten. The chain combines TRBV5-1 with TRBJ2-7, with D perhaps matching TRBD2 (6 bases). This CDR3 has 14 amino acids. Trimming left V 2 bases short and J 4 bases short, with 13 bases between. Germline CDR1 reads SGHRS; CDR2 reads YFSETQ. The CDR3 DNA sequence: TGCGCCAGCAGCTTAGGACTGCGGGGATACGAGCAGTACGTC. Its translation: CASSLGLRGYEQYV.

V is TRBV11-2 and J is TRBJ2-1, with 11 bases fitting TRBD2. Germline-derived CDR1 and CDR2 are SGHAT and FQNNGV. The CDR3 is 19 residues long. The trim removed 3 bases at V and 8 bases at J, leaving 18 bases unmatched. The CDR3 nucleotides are TGTGCCAGCAGCTTGGTAACAGGGACTCTAGCGGGAGGTTACCATGAGCAGTTCTTC. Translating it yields CASSLVTGTLAGGYHEQFF.

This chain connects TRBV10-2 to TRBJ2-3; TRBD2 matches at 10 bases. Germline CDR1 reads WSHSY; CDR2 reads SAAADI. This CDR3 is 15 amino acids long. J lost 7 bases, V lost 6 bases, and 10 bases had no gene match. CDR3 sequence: CASSRLAGAANTQYF. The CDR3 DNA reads TGCGCCAGCAGCCGTCTAGCGGGAGCCGCAAATACGCAGTATTTT.

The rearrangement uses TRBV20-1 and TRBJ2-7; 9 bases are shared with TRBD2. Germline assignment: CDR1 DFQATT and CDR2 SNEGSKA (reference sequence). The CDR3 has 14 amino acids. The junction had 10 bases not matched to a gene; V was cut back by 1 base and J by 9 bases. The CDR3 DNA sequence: TGCAGTGCTAGAGCTAGCGGGATTATTTCGGTGCAGTACTTC. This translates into CSARASGIISVQYF.

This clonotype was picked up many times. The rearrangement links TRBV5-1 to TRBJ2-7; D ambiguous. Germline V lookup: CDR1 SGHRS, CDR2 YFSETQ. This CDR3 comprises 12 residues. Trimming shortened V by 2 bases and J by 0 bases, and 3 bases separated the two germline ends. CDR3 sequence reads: CASSFSSYEQYF. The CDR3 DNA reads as TGCGCCAGCAGCTTTAGCTCCTACGAGCAGTACTTC.

The CDR3 loop is CASSLAGPQADTQYF. DNA for the CDR3: TGTGCCAGCAGCTTAGCGGGGCCTCAGGCAGATACGCAGTATTTT. The chain recombines TRBV7-2 with TRBJ2-3; the D gene is possibly TRBD1 (5 bases). Trimming took 0 bases from V and 4 from J, leaving 11 bases between them. CDR1 and CDR2 (germline): SGHTA, FQGNSA. The CDR3 is 15 amino acids.

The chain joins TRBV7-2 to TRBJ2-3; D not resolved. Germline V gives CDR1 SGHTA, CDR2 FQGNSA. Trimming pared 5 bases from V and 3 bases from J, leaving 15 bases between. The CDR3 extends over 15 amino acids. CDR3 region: CASSPSRFLTDTQYF. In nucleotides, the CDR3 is TGTGCCAGCAGCCCGTCTAGGTTTTTAACAGATACGCAGTATTTT.

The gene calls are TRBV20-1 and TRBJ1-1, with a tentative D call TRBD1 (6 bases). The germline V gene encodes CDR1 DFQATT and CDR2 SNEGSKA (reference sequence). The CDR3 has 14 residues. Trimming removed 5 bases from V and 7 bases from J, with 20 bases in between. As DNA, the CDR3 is TGCAGTGCTGGGGAACAGGGTAATAACGATGAAGCTTTCTTT. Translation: CSAGEQGNNDEAFF.

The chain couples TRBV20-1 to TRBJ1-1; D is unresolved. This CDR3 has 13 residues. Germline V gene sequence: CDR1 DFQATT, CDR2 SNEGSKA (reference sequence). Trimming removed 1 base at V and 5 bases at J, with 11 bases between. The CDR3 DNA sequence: TGCAGTGCTAGAGGACCAGGTGGGACTGAAGCTTTCTTT. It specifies CSARGPGGTEAFF.

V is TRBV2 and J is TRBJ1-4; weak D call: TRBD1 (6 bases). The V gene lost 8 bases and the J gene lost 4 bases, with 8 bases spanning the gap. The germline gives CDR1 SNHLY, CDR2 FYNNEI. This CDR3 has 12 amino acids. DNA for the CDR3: TGTGCCAGCGGACAGAATAATGAAAAACTGTTTTTT. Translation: CASGQNNEKLFF.

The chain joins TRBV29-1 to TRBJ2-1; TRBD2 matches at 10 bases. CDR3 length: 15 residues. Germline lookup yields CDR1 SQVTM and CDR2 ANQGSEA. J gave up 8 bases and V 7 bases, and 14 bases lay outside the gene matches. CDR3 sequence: CSALSASGRFDEQFF. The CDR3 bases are TGCAGCGCTTTGAGTGCTAGCGGGAGATTCGATGAGCAGTTCTTC.

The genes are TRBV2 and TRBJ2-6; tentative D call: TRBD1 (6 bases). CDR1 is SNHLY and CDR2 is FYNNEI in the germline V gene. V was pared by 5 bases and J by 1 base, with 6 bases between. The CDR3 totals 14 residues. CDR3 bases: TGTGCCAGCAGTACAGGGTCTGGGGCCAACGTCCTGACTTTC. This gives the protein CASSTGSGANVLTF.

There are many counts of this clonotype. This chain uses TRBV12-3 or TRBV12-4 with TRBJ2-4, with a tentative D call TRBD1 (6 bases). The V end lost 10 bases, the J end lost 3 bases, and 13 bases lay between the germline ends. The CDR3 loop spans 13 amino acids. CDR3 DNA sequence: TGTGCCACCCTCTCGGACAGCAAAAACATTCAGTACTTC. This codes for CATLSDSKNIQYF.

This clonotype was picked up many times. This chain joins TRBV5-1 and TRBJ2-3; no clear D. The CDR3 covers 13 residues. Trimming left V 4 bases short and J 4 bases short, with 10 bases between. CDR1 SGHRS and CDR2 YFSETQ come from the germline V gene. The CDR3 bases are TGCGCCAGCAGCGTAAAGGTCCCAGATACGCAGTATTTT. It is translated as CASSVKVPDTQYF.

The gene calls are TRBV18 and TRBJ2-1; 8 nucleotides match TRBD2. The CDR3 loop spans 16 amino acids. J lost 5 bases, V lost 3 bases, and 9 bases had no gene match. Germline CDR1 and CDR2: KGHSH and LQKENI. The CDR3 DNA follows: TGTGCCAGCTCACCTCTTGCGGGAGGCGCAAACAATGAGCAGTTCTTC. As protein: CASSPLAGGANNEQFF.

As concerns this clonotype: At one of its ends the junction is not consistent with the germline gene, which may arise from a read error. Written as DNA, the CDR3 is TGTGCCAGCAGCTCCCGGGACAGGGATACACAGTTC. Residues: CASSSRDRDTQF. The J gene is TRBJ2-5, the V gene TRBV7-2, with 9 positions matching TRBD1. Germline CDR1 SGHTA, CDR2 FQGNSA. The CDR3 spans 12 residues.

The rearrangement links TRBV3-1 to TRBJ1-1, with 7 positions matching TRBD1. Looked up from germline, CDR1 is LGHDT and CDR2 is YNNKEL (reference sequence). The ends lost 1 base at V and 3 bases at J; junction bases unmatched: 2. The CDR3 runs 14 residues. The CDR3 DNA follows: TGTGCCAGCAGCCAAGTCGGGACAGACACTGAAGCTTTCTTT. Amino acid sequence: CASSQVGTDTEAFF.

In nucleotides, the CDR3 is TGTGCCAGCAGCGTCTCCGGGACCCAGTCCGGCTACACCTTC. Its protein product is CASSVSGTQSGYTF. V and J are TRBV7-9 and TRBJ1-2; tentative D call: TRBD1 (5 bases). The CDR3 consists of 14 residues. Between the trimmed V and J ends, which lost 5 bases and 8 bases, there was a span of 18 bases. Looked up from germline, CDR1 is SEHNR and CDR2 is FQNEAQ (reference sequence).

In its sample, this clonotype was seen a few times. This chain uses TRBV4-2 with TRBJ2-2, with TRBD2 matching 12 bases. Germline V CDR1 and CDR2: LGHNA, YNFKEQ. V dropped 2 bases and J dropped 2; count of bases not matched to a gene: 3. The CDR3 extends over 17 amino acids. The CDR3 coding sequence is TGTGCCAGCAGCCAATCACTAGCGGGAGGAAACACCGGGGAGCTGTTTTTT. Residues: CASSQSLAGGNTGELFF.

CDR3: CASSFSAGLQETQYF. The CDR3 DNA follows: TGTGCCAGCAGTTTTTCAGCGGGACTCCAAGAGACCCAGTACTTC. This chain uses TRBV12-3 or TRBV12-4 with TRBJ2-5; 7 bases align to TRBD2. The CDR3 is 15 amino acids. The trim removed 3 bases at V and 1 base at J, leaving 5 bases unmatched.

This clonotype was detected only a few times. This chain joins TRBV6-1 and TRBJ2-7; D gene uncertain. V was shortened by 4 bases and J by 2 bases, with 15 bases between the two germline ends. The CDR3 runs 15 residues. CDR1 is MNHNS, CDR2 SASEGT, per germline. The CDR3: CASSVRARYPYEQYV. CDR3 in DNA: TGTGCCAGCAGTGTAAGGGCCCGCTATCCCTACGAGCAGTACGTC.

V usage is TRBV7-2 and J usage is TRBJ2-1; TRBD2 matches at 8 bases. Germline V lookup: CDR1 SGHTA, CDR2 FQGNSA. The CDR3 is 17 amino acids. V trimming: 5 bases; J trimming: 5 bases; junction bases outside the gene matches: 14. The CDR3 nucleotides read TGTGCCAGCAGCCAAATCCCGGGGGGGCGCTTGAACAATGAGCAGTTCTTC. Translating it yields CASSQIPGGRLNNEQFF.

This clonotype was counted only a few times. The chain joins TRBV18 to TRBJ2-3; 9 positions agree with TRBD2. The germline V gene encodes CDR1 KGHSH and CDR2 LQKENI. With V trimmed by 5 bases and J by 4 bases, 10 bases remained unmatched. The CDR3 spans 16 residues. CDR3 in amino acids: CASSIRLAVGADTQYF. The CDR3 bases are TGTGCCAGCTCAATACGACTAGCGGTGGGGGCAGATACGCAGTATTTT.

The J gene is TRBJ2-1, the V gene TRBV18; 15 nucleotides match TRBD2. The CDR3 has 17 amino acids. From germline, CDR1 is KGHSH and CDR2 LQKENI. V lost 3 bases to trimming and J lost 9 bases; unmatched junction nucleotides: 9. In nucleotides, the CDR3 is TGTGCCAGCTCACCCAGGACTAGCGGGAGGGTCATTGTTGAGCAGTTCTTC. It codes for CASSPRTSGRVIVEQFF.